This T cell receptor (beta chain) was captured by sequencing in a study of cytomegalovirus exposure and HLA in healthy donors. Study information: Ancestry clustering placed about 80% of around 400 genotyped donors in the Caucasian-associated cluster. Overall study results and limits: As was reported, the classifier diagnosed cytomegalovirus status with high specificity and sensitivity. Equally common other TCR beta chains were less clonally expanded than HLA-associated ones, a later analysis found.

The study ran its PCR with 60 Vbeta and 13 Jbeta primers. Clones were sequenced by immunoSEQ multiplex PCR, and TCRdb holds only the in-frame ones, with some missing. The data contain more than 140,000 clones, around 65% of them seen just once; the ten biggest clones take up about 3%. On this clone itself: The antigen remains undetermined.

Trimming at V came to 2 bases and at J to 4 bases, leaving 10 bases not matched to a gene. The CDR3 has 17 residues. The germline V gene encodes CDR1 SGHVS and CDR2 FQNEAQ. Input material: PBMCs. The genes are TRBV7-8 and TRBJ1-2; TRBD1 agrees at 10 bases. This clonotype originated in a woman under 40 in good health and CMV-seropositive. The CDR3 sequence: CASSLLLRDRGSYGYTF. DNA of the CDR3: TGTGCCAGCAGCTTACTACTCCGGGACAGGGGTAGCTATGGCTACACCTTC.